Below, 17 T cell receptor beta chains from the same sample are listed, as sequenced in a study of blood T cell repertoires in COVID-19. Using immunoSEQ multiplex PCR, the repertoire was profiled, and TCRdb retains in-frame clones only, with some absent. The sample carries around 74,000 clones, 90% recorded once. Sequencing was done on a sample of peripheral blood. The receptors originated from a woman of 80 years or more with active or convalescent COVID-19.

The chain couples TRBV21-1 to TRBJ1-1; the D call of TRBD1 is as the table states it, not checked on the DNA. TRBV21-1 is described as a pseudogene. This CDR3 is built from 14 residues. CDR3 nucleotides: TGTGCCAGCAGGCAGGGGCTAATGAACACTGAAGCTTTCTTT. This codes for CASRQGLMNTEAFF.

The chain has TRBV29-1 and TRBJ1-1; the D gene is possibly TRBD1 (5 bases). Germline V CDR1 and CDR2: SQVTM, ANQGSEA. With 4 bases removed from V and 0 bases from J, the gap between germline ends came to 9 bases. The CDR3 sequence is 13 residues long. The DNA for the CDR3 is TGCAGCGTTGCGGCAGGGCTGAACACTGAAGCTTTCTTT. Translated, it gives CSVAAGLNTEAFF.

CDR3 sequence reads: CASSVGGGKAEAFF. The CDR3 nucleotides are TGTGCCAGCAGCGTAGGAGGGGGCAAGGCTGAAGCTTTCTTT. The V gene is TRBV9, the J gene TRBJ1-1, with 7 bases identical to TRBD1. Germline-derived CDR1 and CDR2 are SGDLS and YYNGEE. The CDR3 is 14 residues long. V lost 0 bases and J lost 6; bases outside the gene matches: 5. The variable domain in full, with the rest retrieved from reference TRBV9 and TRBJ1-1, is DSGVTQTPKHLITATGQRVTLRCSPRSGDLSVYWYQQSLDQGLQFLIQYYNGEERAKGNILERFSAQQFPDLHSELNLSSLELGDSALYFCASSVGGGKAEAFFGQGTRLTVV.

The chain joins TRBV19 to TRBJ1-1; possible D gene TRBD1, 5 bases. Germline loops: CDR1 LNHDA, CDR2 SQIVND (reference sequence). V was pared by 3 bases and J by 6 bases, with 8 bases between. This CDR3 has 12 amino acids. CDR3 loop: CASSMVGAEAFF. CDR3 nucleotides: TGTGCCAGTAGTATGGTAGGGGCTGAAGCTTTCTTT. The whole variable domain, filled in from reference TRBV19 and TRBJ1-1, reads DGGITQSPKYLFRKEGQNVTLSCEQNLNHDAMYWYRQDPGQGLRLIYYSQIVNDFQKGDIAEGYSVSREKKESFPLTVTSAQKNPTAFYLCASSMVGAEAFFGQGTRLTVV.

The chain joins TRBV7-2 to TRBJ2-4, with a weak D call TRBD1 (6 bases). The germline V and J ends were trimmed by 1 base and 6 bases, with 10 bases remaining between them. This CDR3 has 14 amino acids. The V gene's germline CDR1 is SGHTA and CDR2 FQGNSA. This CDR3 is CASSLEGVGNIQYF. CDR3 nucleotide sequence: TGTGCCAGCAGCTTAGAGGGGGTCGGAAACATTCAGTACTTC. The complete variable domain, with remaining parts taken from reference TRBV7-2 and TRBJ2-4, reads GAGVSQSPSNKVTEKGKDVELRCDPISGHTALYWYRQSLGQGLEFLIYFQGNSAPDKSGLPSDRFSAERTGGSVSTLTIQRTQQEDSAVYLCASSLEGVGNIQYFGAGTRLSVL.

The rearrangement joins TRBV9 to TRBJ1-2, with D possibly TRBD1 on 5 matching bases. V lost 3 bases and J 4 bases, leaving 16 bases between the germline ends. Germline lookup yields CDR1 SGDLS and CDR2 YYNGEE. The CDR3 length is 15 residues. CDR3 coding DNA: TGTGCCAGCAGCGGTGGGGCGCCTAGGATCTATGGCTACACCTTC. This gives the protein CASSGGAPRIYGYTF.

This clone came up once. The chain is built from TRBV27 and TRBJ2-5; D is uncertain. Germline CDR1 reads MNHEY; CDR2 reads SMNVEV (reference sequence). The CDR3 runs to 14 residues. Trimming pared 6 bases from V and 4 bases from J, leaving 15 bases between. The DNA of the CDR3 is TGTGCCAGCAGAGATATGGGCAAAGGAGAGACCCAGTACTTC. Protein sequence: CASRDMGKGETQYF.

This clone was counted once. The V gene is TRBV28, the J gene TRBJ1-6; D is ambiguous. Trimming left V 5 bases short and J 6 bases short, with 5 bases between. Germline CDR1 and CDR2: MDHEN and SYDVKM. The CDR3 is 12 amino acids. The CDR3 coding sequence is TGTGCCAGCAGTCCCTTTAATTCACCCCTCCACTTT. Protein product: CASSPFNSPLHF.

The chain joins TRBV4-3 to TRBJ2-3; D gene ambiguous. Trimming took 3 bases from V and 4 from J, leaving 11 bases between them. Germline V gene data show CDR1 as LGHNA and CDR2 as YSLEER. CDR3 length: 14 residues. The CDR3 is CASSHRGIADTQYF. DNA for the CDR3: TGCGCCAGCAGCCATCGCGGAATCGCAGATACGCAGTATTTT.

The chain couples TRBV5-1 to TRBJ2-7; TRBD2 is a possible D gene (5 bases). Trimming pared 6 bases from V and 2 bases from J, leaving 6 bases between. Germline V lookup: CDR1 SGHRS, CDR2 YFSETQ. The length of the CDR3 is 11 residues. CDR3 DNA sequence: TGCGCCAGCAAGAGGGCCTACGAGCAGTACTTC. Translation gives CASKRAYEQYF.

This clone appeared once. This chain connects TRBV3-1 (or the pseudogene TRBV3-2) to TRBJ2-1; D possibly corresponds to TRBD2 (6 bases). CDR1 and CDR2 (germline): LGHDT, YNNKEL (reference sequence). The CDR3 sequence is 14 residues long. The ends were cut back, 5 bases at V and 9 bases at J, with 17 bases in the middle. DNA of the CDR3: TGTGCCAGCAGCAAACCGGGACTCCACCGTGAGCAGTTCTTC. Its protein is CASSKPGLHREQFF.

The V and J genes are TRBV7-9 and TRBJ2-7, with 9 bases that match TRBD1. The CDR3 has 14 amino acids. In germline, CDR1 is SEHNR, CDR2 FQNEAQ (reference sequence). The junction had 3 bases not matched to a gene; V was cut back by 5 bases and J by 1 base. CDR3 bases: TGTGCCAGCAGCCTACAGGGGGCTTCCTACGAGCAGTACTTC. It translates to CASSLQGASYEQYF.

J is TRBJ1-2 and V is TRBV3-1 (or the pseudogene TRBV3-2); maybe TRBD1 (5 bases). Germline V gene sequence: CDR1 LGHDT, CDR2 YNNKEL (reference sequence). The CDR3 is 12 amino acids. V gave up 3 bases and J gave up 5 bases, with 7 bases separating them. CDR3 in amino acids: CASSQGGYGYTF. The CDR3 DNA is TGTGCCAGCAGCCAGGGGGGGTATGGCTACACCTTC.

This CDR3 reads CASSRDSTNQETQYF. The CDR3, as DNA: TGTGCCAGCAGTAGGGACAGCACTAACCAAGAGACCCAGTACTTC. J is TRBJ2-5 and V is TRBV27, with 7 positions matching TRBD1. This CDR3 is built from 15 residues. Germline V gene lookup returns CDR1 MNHEY and CDR2 SMNVEV (reference sequence). V was clipped by 5 bases and J by 0 bases; unmatched bases: 6.

The genes are TRBV7-2 and TRBJ1-2; D unresolved. CDR3 size: 15 residues. Germline V gene data show CDR1 as SGHTA and CDR2 as FQGNSA. V was pared by 0 bases and J by 2 bases, with 10 bases between. The DNA for the CDR3 is TGTGCCAGCAGCTTAGCGCTAACGGGGAACTATGGCTACACCTTC. Encoded protein: CASSLALTGNYGYTF.

The CDR3 DNA reads as TGTGCCAGCAGCCCCCCAGACAGGGGTATAACCGGGGAGCTGTTTTTT. This codes for CASSPPDRGITGELFF. V usage is TRBV13 and J usage is TRBJ2-2; 8 nucleotides line up with TRBD1. Germline CDR1 is PRHDT and CDR2 is FYEKMQ (reference sequence). Trimming removed 5 bases from V and 5 bases from J; junction bases left unmatched: 10. The CDR3 covers 16 residues.

J is TRBJ2-1 and V is TRBV19; possibly TRBD1 for D (7 bases). The CDR3 extends over 12 amino acids. Germline V gives CDR1 LNHDA, CDR2 SQIVND (reference sequence). The ends were cut back, 4 bases at V and 10 bases at J, with 11 bases in the middle. The CDR3: CASSTGGREQFF. DNA for the CDR3: TGTGCCAGTAGTACAGGGGGGCGCGAGCAGTTCTTC.